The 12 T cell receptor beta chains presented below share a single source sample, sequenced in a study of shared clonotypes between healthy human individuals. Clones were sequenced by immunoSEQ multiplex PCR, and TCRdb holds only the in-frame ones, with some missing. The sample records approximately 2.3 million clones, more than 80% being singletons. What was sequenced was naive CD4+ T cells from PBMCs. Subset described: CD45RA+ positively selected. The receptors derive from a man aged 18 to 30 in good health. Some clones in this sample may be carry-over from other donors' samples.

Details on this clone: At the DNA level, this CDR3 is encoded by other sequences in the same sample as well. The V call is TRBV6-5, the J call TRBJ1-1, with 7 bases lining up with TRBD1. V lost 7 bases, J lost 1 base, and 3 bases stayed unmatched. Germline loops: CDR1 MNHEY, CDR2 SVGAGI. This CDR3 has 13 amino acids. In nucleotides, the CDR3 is TGTGCCAGCATTGGGACAGCGAACACTGAAGCTTTCTTT. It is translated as CASIGTANTEAFF.

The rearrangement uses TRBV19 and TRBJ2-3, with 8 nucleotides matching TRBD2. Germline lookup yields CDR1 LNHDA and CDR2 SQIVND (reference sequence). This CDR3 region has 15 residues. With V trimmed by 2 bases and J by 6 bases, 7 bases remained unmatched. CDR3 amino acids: CASSIMGLAGDTQYF. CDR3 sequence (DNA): TGTGCCAGTAGTATAATGGGCCTAGCGGGCGATACGCAGTATTTT.

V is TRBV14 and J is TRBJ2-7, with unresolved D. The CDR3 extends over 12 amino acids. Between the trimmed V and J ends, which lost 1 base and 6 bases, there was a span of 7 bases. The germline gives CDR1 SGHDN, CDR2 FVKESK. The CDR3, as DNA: TGTGCCAGCAGCCAAGGGCCCCGCGAGCAGTACTTC. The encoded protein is CASSQGPREQYF.

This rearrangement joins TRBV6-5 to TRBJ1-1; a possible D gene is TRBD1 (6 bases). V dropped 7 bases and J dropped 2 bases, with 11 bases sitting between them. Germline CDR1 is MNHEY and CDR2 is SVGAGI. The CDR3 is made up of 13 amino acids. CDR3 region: CASTSDSNTEAFF. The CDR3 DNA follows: TGTGCCAGCACCTCGGACAGCAACACTGAAGCTTTCTTT.

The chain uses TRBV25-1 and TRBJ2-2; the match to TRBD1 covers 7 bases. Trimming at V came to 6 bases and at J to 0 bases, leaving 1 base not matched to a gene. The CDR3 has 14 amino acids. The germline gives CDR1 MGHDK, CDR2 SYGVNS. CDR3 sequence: CASRGQSNTGELFF. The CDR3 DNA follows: TGTGCCAGCAGGGGACAGTCGAACACCGGGGAGCTGTTTTTT. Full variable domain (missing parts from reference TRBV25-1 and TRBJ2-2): EADIYQTPRYLVIGTGKKITLECSQTMGHDKMYWYQQDPGMELHLIHYSYGVNSTEKGDLSSESTVSRIRTEHFPLTLESARPSHTSQYLCASRGQSNTGELFFGEGSRLTVL.

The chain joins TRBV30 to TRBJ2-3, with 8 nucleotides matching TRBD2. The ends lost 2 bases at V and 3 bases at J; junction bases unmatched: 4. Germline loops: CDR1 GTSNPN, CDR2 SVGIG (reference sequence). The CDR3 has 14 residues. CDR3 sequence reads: CAWSRLAGTDTQYF. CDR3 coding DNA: TGTGCCTGGAGTAGATTAGCGGGAACAGATACGCAGTATTTT.

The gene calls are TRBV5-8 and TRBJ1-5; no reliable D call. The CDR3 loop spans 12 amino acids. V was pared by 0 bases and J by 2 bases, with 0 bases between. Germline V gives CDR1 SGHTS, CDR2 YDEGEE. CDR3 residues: CASSLGNQPQHF. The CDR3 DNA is TGTGCCAGCAGCTTGGGCAATCAGCCCCAGCATTTT.

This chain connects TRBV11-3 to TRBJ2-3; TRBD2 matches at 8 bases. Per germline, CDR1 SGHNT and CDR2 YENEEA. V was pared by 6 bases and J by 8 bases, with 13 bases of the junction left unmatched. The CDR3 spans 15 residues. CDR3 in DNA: TGTGCCAGCAGAGCCACTAGCGGACCTTTAAGTACGCAGTATTTT. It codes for CASRATSGPLSTQYF.

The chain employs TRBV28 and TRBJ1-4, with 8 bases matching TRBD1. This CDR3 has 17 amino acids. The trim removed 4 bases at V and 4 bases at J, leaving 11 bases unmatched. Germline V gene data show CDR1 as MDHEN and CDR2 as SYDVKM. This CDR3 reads CASSSIPRTGRNEKLFF. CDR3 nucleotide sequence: TGTGCCAGCAGTTCCATCCCCCGGACAGGGCGTAATGAAAAACTGTTTTTT.

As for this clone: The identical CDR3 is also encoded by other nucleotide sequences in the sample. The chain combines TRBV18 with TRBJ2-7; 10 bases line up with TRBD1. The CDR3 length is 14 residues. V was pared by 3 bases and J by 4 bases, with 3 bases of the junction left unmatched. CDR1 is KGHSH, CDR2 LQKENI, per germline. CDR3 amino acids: CASSPGTGAYEQYF. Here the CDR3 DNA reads TGTGCCAGCTCACCCGGGACAGGGGCGTACGAGCAGTACTTC.

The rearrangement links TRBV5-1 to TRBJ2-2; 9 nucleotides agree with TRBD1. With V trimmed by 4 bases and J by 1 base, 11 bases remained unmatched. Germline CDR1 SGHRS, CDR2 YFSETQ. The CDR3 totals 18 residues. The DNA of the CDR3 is TGCGCCAGCAGCCCTAACGCGCCGGGACAGGGGAACACCGGGGAGCTGTTTTTT. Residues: CASSPNAPGQGNTGELFF.

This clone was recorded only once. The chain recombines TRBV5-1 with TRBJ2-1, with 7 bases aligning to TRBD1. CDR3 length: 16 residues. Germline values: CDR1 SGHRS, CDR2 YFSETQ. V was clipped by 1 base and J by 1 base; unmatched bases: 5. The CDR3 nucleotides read TGCGCCAGCAGCTTGAAGGGGACAGAATCCTACAATGAGCAGTTCTTC. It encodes CASSLKGTESYNEQFF.